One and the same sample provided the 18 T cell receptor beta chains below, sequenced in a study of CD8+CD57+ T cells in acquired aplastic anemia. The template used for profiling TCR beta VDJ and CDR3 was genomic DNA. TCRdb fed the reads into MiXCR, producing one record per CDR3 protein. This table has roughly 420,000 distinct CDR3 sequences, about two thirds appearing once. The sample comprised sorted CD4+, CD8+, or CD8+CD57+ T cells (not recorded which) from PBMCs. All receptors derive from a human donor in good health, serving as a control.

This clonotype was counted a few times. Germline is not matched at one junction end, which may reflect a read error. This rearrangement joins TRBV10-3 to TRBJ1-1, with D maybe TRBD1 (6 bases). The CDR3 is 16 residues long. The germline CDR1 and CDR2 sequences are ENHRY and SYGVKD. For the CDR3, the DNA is TGCGCCAGCCGGAAACAGGGTGGTAGAATGAACACTGAAGCTTTCTTT. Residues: CASRKQGGRMNTEAFF.

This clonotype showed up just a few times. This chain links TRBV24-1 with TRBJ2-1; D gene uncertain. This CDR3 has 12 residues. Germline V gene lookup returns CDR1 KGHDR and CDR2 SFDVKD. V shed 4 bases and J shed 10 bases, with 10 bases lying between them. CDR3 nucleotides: TGTGCCACCAGTGAATACCCAGGCGAGCAGTTCTTC. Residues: CATSEYPGEQFF.

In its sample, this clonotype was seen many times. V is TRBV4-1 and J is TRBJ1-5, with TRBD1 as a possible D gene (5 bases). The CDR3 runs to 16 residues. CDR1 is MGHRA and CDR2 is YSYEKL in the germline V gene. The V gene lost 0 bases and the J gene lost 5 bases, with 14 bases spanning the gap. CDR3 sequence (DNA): TGCGCCAGCAGCCAAGATGTGGGGCAGTCCTATCAGCCCCAGCATTTT. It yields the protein CASSQDVGQSYQPQHF.

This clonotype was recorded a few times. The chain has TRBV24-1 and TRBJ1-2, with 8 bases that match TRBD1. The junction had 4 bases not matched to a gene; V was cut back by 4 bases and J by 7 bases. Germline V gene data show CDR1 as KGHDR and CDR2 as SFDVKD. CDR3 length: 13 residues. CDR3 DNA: TGTGCCACCAGTGAGCGACAGGGGTTTGGCTACACCTTC. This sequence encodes CATSERQGFGYTF.

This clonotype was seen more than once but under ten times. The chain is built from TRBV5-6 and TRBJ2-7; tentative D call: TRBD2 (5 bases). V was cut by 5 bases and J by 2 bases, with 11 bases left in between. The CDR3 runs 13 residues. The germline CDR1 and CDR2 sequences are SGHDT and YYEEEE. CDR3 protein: CASRDGVAYEQYF. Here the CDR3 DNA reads TGTGCCAGCAGGGACGGGGTTGCCTACGAGCAGTACTTC.

The CDR3 reads CASSTSGDYYEQYF. In nucleotides, the CDR3 is TGTGCCAGCAGCACTAGCGGGGACTACTACGAGCAGTACTTC. This rearrangement joins TRBV2 to TRBJ2-7, with 10 bases identical to TRBD2. V shed 6 bases, J shed 3 bases, and the junction held 5 bases outside the gene matches. This CDR3 region has 14 residues. Germline V gene sequence: CDR1 SNHLY, CDR2 FYNNEI.

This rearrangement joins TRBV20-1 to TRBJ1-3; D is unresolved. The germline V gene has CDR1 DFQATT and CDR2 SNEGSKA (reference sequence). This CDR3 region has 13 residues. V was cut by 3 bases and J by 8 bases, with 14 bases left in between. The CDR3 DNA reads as TGCAGTGCTAGCGAGGCGGCCGGGGACACCATATATTTT. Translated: CSASEAAGDTIYF.

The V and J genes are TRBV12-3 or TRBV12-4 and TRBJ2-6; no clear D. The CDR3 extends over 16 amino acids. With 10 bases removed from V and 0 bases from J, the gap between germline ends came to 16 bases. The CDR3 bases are TGTGCCATCCGTGAAGGCGGATTCTCTGGGGCCAACGTCCTGACTTTC. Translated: CAIREGGFSGANVLTF.

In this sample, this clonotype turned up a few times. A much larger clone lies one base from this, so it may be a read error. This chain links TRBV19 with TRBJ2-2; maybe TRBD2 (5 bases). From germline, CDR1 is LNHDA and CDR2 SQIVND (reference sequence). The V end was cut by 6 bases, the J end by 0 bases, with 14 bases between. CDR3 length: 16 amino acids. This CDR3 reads CASRRNSEPNTGELFF. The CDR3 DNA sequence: TGTGCCAGTAGACGAAATAGCGAACCGAACACCGGGGAGCTGTTTTTT.

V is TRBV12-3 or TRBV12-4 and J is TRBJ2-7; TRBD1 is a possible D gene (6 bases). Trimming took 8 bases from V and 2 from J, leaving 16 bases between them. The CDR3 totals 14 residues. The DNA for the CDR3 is TGTGCCAGCTTTAGAGGACAGACCACCTACGAGCAGTACTTC. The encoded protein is CASFRGQTTYEQYF.

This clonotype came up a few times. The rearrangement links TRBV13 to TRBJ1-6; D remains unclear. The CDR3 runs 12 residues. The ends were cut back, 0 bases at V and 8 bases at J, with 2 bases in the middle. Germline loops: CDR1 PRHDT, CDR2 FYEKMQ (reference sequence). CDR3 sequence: CASSLGDSPLHF. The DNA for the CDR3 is TGTGCCAGCAGCTTAGGGGATTCACCCCTCCACTTT.

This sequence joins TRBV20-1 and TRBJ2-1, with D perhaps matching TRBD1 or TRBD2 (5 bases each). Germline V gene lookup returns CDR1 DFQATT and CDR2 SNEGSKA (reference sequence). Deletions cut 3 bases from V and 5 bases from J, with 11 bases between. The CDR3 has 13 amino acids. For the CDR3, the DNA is TGCAGTGCTAGGAGGGGAGCCGACAATGAGCAGTTCTTC. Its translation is CSARRGADNEQFF.

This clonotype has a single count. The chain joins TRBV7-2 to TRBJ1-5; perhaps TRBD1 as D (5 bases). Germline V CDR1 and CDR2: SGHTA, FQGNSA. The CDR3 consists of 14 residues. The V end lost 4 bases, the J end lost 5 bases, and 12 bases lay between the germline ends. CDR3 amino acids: CASSSTGGDQPQHF. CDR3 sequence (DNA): TGTGCCAGCAGCTCCACGGGGGGGGATCAGCCCCAGCATTTT.

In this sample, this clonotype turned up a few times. This chain's CDR3 is CASSPPLGRGSSYEQYF. CDR3 nucleotide sequence: TGTGCCAGCAGCCCCCCTCTGGGGCGGGGTTCTTCCTACGAGCAGTACTTC. V usage is TRBV2 and J usage is TRBJ2-7; D is perhaps TRBD2 (6 bases). Germline assignment: CDR1 SNHLY and CDR2 FYNNEI. The V end lost 6 bases, the J end lost 1 base, and 22 bases lay between the germline ends. The CDR3 is made up of 17 amino acids. The entire variable domain, with the rest obtained from reference TRBV2 and TRBJ2-7, is as follows: EPEVTQTPSHQVTQMGQEVILRCVPISNHLYFYWYRQILGQKVEFLVSFYNNEISEKSEIFDDQFSVERPDGSNFTLKIRSTKLEDSAMYFCASSPPLGRGSSYEQYFGPGTRLTVT.

CDR3 in DNA: TGTGCCAGCAGCTTACTGGGCGGGGGGGCAGGAGAGCAGTACTTC. It translates to CASSLLGGGAGEQYF. The chain joins TRBV7-2 to TRBJ2-7, with 9 bases fitting TRBD2. Germline loops: CDR1 SGHTA, CDR2 FQGNSA. V lost 2 bases, J lost 7 bases, and 9 bases stayed unmatched. The CDR3 totals 15 residues.

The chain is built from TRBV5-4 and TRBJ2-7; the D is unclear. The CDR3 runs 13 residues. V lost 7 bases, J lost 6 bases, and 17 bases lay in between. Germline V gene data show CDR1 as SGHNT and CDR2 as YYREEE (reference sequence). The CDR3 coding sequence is TGTGCCAGCGCGGACGCCACAGATACCGAGCAGTACTTC. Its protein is CASADATDTEQYF.

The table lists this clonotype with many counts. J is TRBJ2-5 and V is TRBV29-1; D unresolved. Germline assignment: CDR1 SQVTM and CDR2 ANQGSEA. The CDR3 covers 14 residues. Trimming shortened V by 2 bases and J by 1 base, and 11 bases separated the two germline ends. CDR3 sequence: CSVEFPEGQETQYF. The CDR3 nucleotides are TGCAGCGTTGAATTCCCGGAAGGCCAAGAGACCCAGTACTTC.

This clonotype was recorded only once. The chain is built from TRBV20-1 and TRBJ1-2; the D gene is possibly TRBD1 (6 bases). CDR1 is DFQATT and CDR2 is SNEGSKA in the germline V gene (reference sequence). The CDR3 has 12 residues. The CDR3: CSAYKDSFSNTF. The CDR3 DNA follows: TGCAGCGCTTACAAGGACAGCTTCAGCAACACCTTC.